This TCR beta chain appears in the sequencing data of a study of shared clonotypes between healthy human individuals. Only one count was recorded for this clone. Antigen specificity is unknown. Every contributor of samples was a Caucasian grown-up residing in Nashville, Tennessee. Deletions cut 1 base from V and 2 bases from J, with 11 bases between. Germline V gene sequence: CDR1 LGHNA, CDR2 YSLEER. The CDR3 extends over 15 amino acids. This table comes from immunoSEQ multiplex PCR, and its TCRdb copy is limited to in-frame clones, with some not included. The table records a few million clones, just over 90% of them present only once. Study observations and caveats: A limitation of the genetic and exposure-history diversity represented arose from few donors. Relative to clonotypes present in all four donors, those not shared had lower generation probabilities. Larger richness was generally estimated for naive than memory subsets.

Sequences were obtained from naive CD4+ T cells from PBMCs. Regarding subset: CD45RA+ positively selected. V usage is TRBV4-3 and J usage is TRBJ1-2; D not certain. The TCR comes from a man between 18 and 29 years old in good health. Some clones in this sample may be carry-over from other donors' samples. The CDR3 DNA follows: TGCGCCAGCAGCCAAGGGATCGGGGAGAACTATGGCTACACCTTC. It codes for CASSQGIGENYGYTF.